This TCR beta chain was identified during a study of early T cells in non-severe SARS-CoV-2 infection (dated by TCRdb to the early 2020s). Background for the entire study: TCR sequencing used bulk RNA from unsorted whole blood, so alpha and beta chains could not be paired. The full study reports these points: Matching against VDJdb was skewed toward anti-spike CD8 responses, likely underestimated virus-specific expansions, and missed private and CD4 specificities.

This clonotype has at least ten counts. What antigen it recognizes has not been identified. Base qualities were left out, and no much larger clone turns up one base away. Set within a cohort of healthcare workers in London, UK, this nested case-control study involved weekly PCR testing of nasopharyngeal swabs along with blood sampling. Healthcare workers were recruited during the week of the UK lockdown, between 23 and 31 March 2020, and followed weekly for up to roughly 15 weeks. The receptor library was made with 5' RACE. TCRdb names NextSeq 500 as the instrument used. Unique molecular identifiers were attached to individual cDNA molecules in the TCR library protocol so that sequencing error and PCR bias could be corrected. TCR alpha and beta chains were both sequenced, and the abundances of alpha and beta sequences in each sample were closely correlated with each other. The authors' pipeline ran thus. Decombinator V4 was used to annotate the V gene, J gene and CDR3 of the TCR sequences. TCRs were defined as expanded if a significant change between any two time points was detected under a Poisson model with p below 0.0001. TCR abundances were normalised to the total number of TCRs sequenced per sample and were expressed as counts per million. MAIT TCRs were defined by TRAV1-2 paired with TRAJ12, TRAJ20 or TRAJ33, and iNKT TCRs by TRAV10 paired with TRAJ18. VDJdb, accessed 1 November 2021, was searched for CMV, EBV and SARS-CoV-2 annotated TCRs, with TCRs annotated for multiple antigens excluded. Clones were called with MiXCR by TCRdb after fastp trimmed the public reads at Q25, and only in-frame beta chains were retained. When rows share a CDR3 protein, they turn into one entry using the most common DNA and genes. What appears here as the V and J calls and clone size reflects TCRdb's work, not the paper's. This sample gives some 81,000 distinct CDR3 sequences in total; roughly a sixth of them show up just once. The ten largest clones add up to 2.5% to 3% of the sample.

V is pruned by 6 bases and J by 3 bases, leaving 5 bases of the junction without a gene match. Per the germline V gene (reference sequence), WNHNN is the CDR1 and SYGVQD is the CDR2. From the cysteine through the phenylalanine, the CDR3 covers 14 amino acids. The DNA shown is the 42-base CDR3, in frame from base 1. The sample taken for sequencing was whole blood. This receptor was taken from an adult who was a healthcare worker with PCR-confirmed SARS-CoV-2 infection or an uninfected control (not recorded which). This sequence uses TRBV10-1 and TRBJ1-3, and TRBD1 matches 7 of the central bases. This receptor carries the CDR3 CASRATGNGNTIYF. The nucleotides are TGCGCCAGCAGAGCGACAGGGAATGGAAACACCATATATTTT.